These 18 T cell receptor beta chains originate from one sample sequenced in a study of blood T cell repertoires in COVID-19. Sequenced by immunoSEQ multiplex PCR; TCRdb stores in-frame clones only, minus some. The sample carries more than 200,000 clones, about nine tenths recorded once. The sequenced sample was PBMCs or T cells enriched from blood (not recorded which). The receptors shown here come from a man between 35 and 55 years old who had recovered from COVID-19.

V is TRBV5-4 and J is TRBJ1-2; 7 nucleotides line up with TRBD1. The CDR3 length is 16 residues. The V gene end was trimmed by 0 bases and the J gene end by 4 bases; junction bases not matched to a gene: 9. Looked up from germline, CDR1 is SGHNT and CDR2 is YYREEE (reference sequence). CDR3: CASSLDQGGAGYGYTF. In nucleotides, the CDR3 is TGTGCCAGCAGCTTGGATCAAGGGGGCGCAGGCTATGGCTACACCTTC.

The chain uses TRBV7-8 and TRBJ1-2; D gene uncertain. The CDR3 is 14 amino acids. Germline V gene data show CDR1 as SGHVS and CDR2 as FQNEAQ. V lost 3 bases to trimming and J lost 3 bases, with 11 bases between them. This CDR3 is CASSFGSGDYGYTF. The CDR3 DNA is TGTGCCAGCAGCTTCGGCTCGGGAGACTATGGCTACACCTTC.

The chain uses TRBV11-2 and TRBJ1-1, with D uncertain. Trimming removed 3 bases at V and 0 bases at J, with 8 bases between. CDR1 SGHAT and CDR2 FQNNGV come from the germline V gene. This CDR3 is 14 amino acids long. CDR3 nucleotides: TGTGCCAGCAGCTTCGGTCTGATGAACACTGAAGCTTTCTTT. Translating gives CASSFGLMNTEAFF.

This clone appeared many times. The CDR3 is CASSRPGGELFF. In DNA, the CDR3 is TGTGCCAGCAGCCGCCCGGGCGGGGAGCTGTTTTTT. The V gene is TRBV27, the J gene TRBJ2-2, with unresolved D. The V gene's germline CDR1 is MNHEY and CDR2 SMNVEV (reference sequence). The ends were cut back, 6 bases at V and 7 bases at J, with 9 bases in the middle. This CDR3 has 12 amino acids.

This chain joins TRBV18 and TRBJ2-2; 8 bases line up with TRBD1. V was clipped by 6 bases and J by 5 bases; unmatched bases: 11. This CDR3 has 16 residues. Germline lookup yields CDR1 KGHSH and CDR2 LQKENI. CDR3 sequence: CASSPGQGGDTGELFF. In nucleotides, the CDR3 is TGTGCCAGCTCGCCCGGACAGGGCGGGGATACCGGGGAGCTGTTTTTT.

The chain carries TRBV6-5 and TRBJ1-2; TRBD1 matches at 7 bases. With 6 bases clipped from V and 5 bases from J, the junction kept 6 bases outside the gene matches. The CDR3 extends over 13 amino acids. Looked up from germline, CDR1 is MNHEY and CDR2 is SVGAGI. This CDR3 reads CASREDRSYGYTF. As DNA, the CDR3 is TGTGCCAGCAGGGAGGACAGGAGTTATGGCTACACCTTC.

The chain employs TRBV28 and TRBJ1-4; 11 bases map to TRBD1. The germline V gene has CDR1 MDHEN and CDR2 SYDVKM. The CDR3 extends over 15 amino acids. V dropped 5 bases and J dropped 5; count of bases not matched to a gene: 4. The CDR3 coding sequence is TGTGCCAGCAGTCCCGGGACAGGGGGGAATGAAAAACTGTTTTTT. Translating gives CASSPGTGGNEKLFF.

This clone was detected once. The gene calls are TRBV3-1 (or the pseudogene TRBV3-2) and TRBJ1-4; a weak D match, TRBD1 (6 bases). This CDR3 has 15 residues. Germline-derived CDR1 and CDR2 are LGHDT and YNNKEL (reference sequence). V gave up 1 base and J gave up 5 bases, with 11 bases separating them. The CDR3 protein is CASSQVTGSNEKLFF. CDR3 DNA sequence: TGTGCCAGCAGCCAAGTTACAGGGTCAAATGAAAAACTGTTTTTT.

The chain couples TRBV9 to TRBJ1-2, with D possibly being TRBD1 (6 bases). Trimming left V 4 bases short and J 8 bases short, with 18 bases between. The CDR3 runs to 14 residues. Germline CDR1 and CDR2: SGDLS and YYNGEE. The CDR3 sequence: CASSISRGEGGYTF. Written as DNA, the CDR3 is TGTGCCAGCAGCATAAGCAGGGGAGAAGGAGGCTACACCTTC. Together with reference TRBV9 and TRBJ1-2, the CDR3 gives the full variable domain: DSGVTQTPKHLITATGQRVTLRCSPRSGDLSVYWYQQSLDQGLQFLIQYYNGEERAKGNILERFSAQQFPDLHSELNLSSLELGDSALYFCASSISRGEGGYTFGSGTRLTVV.

The rearrangement links TRBV9 to TRBJ2-5; D not resolved. Trimming took off 0 bases at V and 5 bases at J, with 11 bases between the two ends. The CDR3 extends over 14 amino acids. CDR1 and CDR2 from the germline V gene are SGDLS and YYNGEE. CDR3 region: CASSVDDDLETQYF. DNA of the CDR3: TGTGCCAGCAGCGTAGACGATGACTTGGAGACCCAGTACTTC.

The genes are TRBV19 and TRBJ1-2; tentative D call: TRBD1 (5 bases). The CDR3 loop spans 13 amino acids. V lost 1 base, J lost 6 bases, and 9 bases lay in between. CDR1 and CDR2 from the germline V gene are LNHDA and SQIVND (reference sequence). This CDR3 is CASSIAGNDGYTF. In DNA, the CDR3 is TGTGCCAGTAGTATAGCAGGGAATGATGGCTACACCTTC.

V and J are TRBV19 and TRBJ1-2, with 7 bases that match TRBD1. Germline V gene sequence: CDR1 LNHDA, CDR2 SQIVND (reference sequence). The CDR3 has 17 amino acids. With V trimmed by 2 bases and J by 6 bases, 15 bases remained unmatched. CDR3 region: CASSIPLGGDTFDGYTF. The CDR3 bases are TGTGCCAGTAGTATACCCTTAGGGGGCGATACCTTCGATGGCTACACCTTC.

The rearrangement uses TRBV5-1 and TRBJ1-4; possibly TRBD1 for D (5 bases). CDR3 length: 16 amino acids. Germline assignment: CDR1 SGHRS and CDR2 YFSETQ. Trimming removed 4 bases at V and 0 bases at J, with 13 bases between. The CDR3 region is CASSLEDSPTNEKLFF. The CDR3 region has the DNA TGCGCCAGCAGCCTTGAAGACAGTCCAACTAATGAAAAACTGTTTTTT.

The rearrangement uses TRBV15 and TRBJ2-7; weak D call: TRBD1 (6 bases). V lost 1 base, J lost 0 bases, and 10 bases lay in between. Germline V gives CDR1 LNHNV, CDR2 YYDKDF (reference sequence). This CDR3 spans 15 amino acids. The CDR3 sequence is CATSRAGTISYEQYF. CDR3 bases: TGTGCCACCAGCAGAGCCGGGACAATCTCCTACGAGCAGTACTTC.

The V and J genes are TRBV4-1 and TRBJ2-7; D gene unclear. The V and J ends lost 4 bases and 1 base respectively, with 14 bases between them. This CDR3 has 15 residues. Germline V gives CDR1 MGHRA, CDR2 YSYEKL. Here the CDR3 reads CASSPARVRSYEQYF. Here the CDR3 DNA reads TGCGCCAGCAGCCCCGCCCGGGTAAGGTCCTACGAGCAGTACTTC.

This clone was picked up one time. The rearrangement links TRBV12-5 to TRBJ2-3; 14 bases fit TRBD2. The CDR3 is 15 amino acids. Germline V gives CDR1 LGHNT, CDR2 FRNRAP. With 7 bases clipped from V and 4 bases from J, the junction kept 4 bases outside the gene matches. The CDR3, as DNA: TGTGCTAGTGCCTCGACTAGCGGGGGGGCAGATACGCAGTATTTT. Translating gives CASASTSGGADTQYF.

V and J are TRBV28 and TRBJ2-1; TRBD2 aligns across 13 bases. The V gene end was trimmed by 6 bases and the J gene end by 8 bases; junction bases not matched to a gene: 10. Germline values: CDR1 MDHEN, CDR2 SYDVKM. The CDR3 spans 16 residues. CDR3 amino acids: CASSIGLAGEGDEQFF. Written as DNA, the CDR3 is TGTGCCAGCAGCATCGGACTAGCGGGAGAAGGAGATGAGCAGTTCTTC.

V usage is TRBV18 and J usage is TRBJ1-1; no clear D. The V end was cut by 2 bases, the J end by 5 bases, with 15 bases between. In germline, CDR1 is KGHSH, CDR2 LQKENI. CDR3 length: 15 residues. The CDR3 spells CASSPVEGLNTEAFF. DNA of the CDR3: TGTGCCAGCTCACCAGTCGAGGGTTTAAATACTGAAGCTTTCTTT.